The 17 T cell receptor beta chains listed next were all sequenced from one sample in a study of identical twins. TCRdb called the 5' RACE reads again in MiXCR, with one record for every CDR3 protein. The sample carries 690,000 or so distinct CDR3 sequences, 8.6% recorded once. Separately, the same data were catalogued under a study of yellow fever vaccine responses in identical twins.

Source material: PBMCs. The source of these receptors is a woman between 18 and 29 years old in good health.

The V call is TRBV14, the J call TRBJ2-7, with D unresolved. Trimming removed 1 base at V and 3 bases at J, with 13 bases between. CDR1 is SGHDN and CDR2 is FVKESK in the germline V gene. This CDR3 has 15 residues. In nucleotides, the CDR3 is TGTGCCAGCAGCCAAGGGTCAACGTCCATCTACGAGCAGTACTTC. It is translated as CASSQGSTSIYEQYF.

A few counts support this clonotype. This rearrangement joins TRBV15 to TRBJ2-2; a possible D gene is TRBD2 (6 bases). The germline V gene has CDR1 LNHNV and CDR2 YYDKDF (reference sequence). Trimming took 1 base from V and 8 from J, leaving 17 bases between them. The CDR3 consists of 16 residues. The CDR3 DNA reads TGTGCCACCAGCAGAGTAGCATCGTTGGGGAGGGGGGAGCTGTTTTTT. Translation gives CATSRVASLGRGELFF. The entire variable domain, with the rest obtained from reference TRBV15 and TRBJ2-2, is as follows: DAMVIQNPRYQVTQFGKPVTLSCSQTLNHNVMYWYQQKSSQAPKLLFHYYDKDFNNEADTPDNFQSRRPNTSFCFLDIRSPGLGDTAMYLCATSRVASLGRGELFFGEGSRLTVL.

This clonotype was counted ten times or more. The chain is built from TRBV11-2 and TRBJ2-3, with D tentatively TRBD1 (5 bases). Germline values: CDR1 SGHAT, CDR2 FQNNGV. With 0 bases removed from V and 3 bases from J, the gap between germline ends came to 13 bases. This CDR3 has 16 amino acids. DNA for the CDR3: TGTGCCAGCAGCTTAGATCTGGGGAAGGGGACAGATACGCAGTATTTT. Amino acids: CASSLDLGKGTDTQYF.

This clonotype appeared a few times. This chain joins TRBV28 and TRBJ2-5; D is perhaps TRBD2 (7 bases). The CDR3 length is 16 residues. Trimming cost V 4 bases and J 6 bases, with 21 bases left between them. Germline lookup yields CDR1 MDHEN and CDR2 SYDVKM. The CDR3 loop reads CASSYIAGALLKTQYF. For the CDR3, the DNA is TGTGCCAGCAGTTACATCGCGGGGGCCCTCCTGAAGACCCAGTACTTC.

This clonotype came up a few times. V usage is TRBV12-3 or TRBV12-4 and J usage is TRBJ2-6; D is unresolved. V gave up 9 bases and J gave up 2 bases, with 5 bases separating them. There are 12 residues in the CDR3. CDR3 protein: CASKPGANVLTF. The CDR3 DNA follows: TGTGCCAGTAAACCTGGGGCCAACGTCCTGACTTTC.

The sample holds a few counts of this clonotype. The chain employs TRBV7-8 and TRBJ1-1; D is unclear. The germline gives CDR1 SGHVS, CDR2 FQNEAQ. Trimming left V 1 base short and J 1 base short, with 7 bases between. This CDR3 has 14 amino acids. The chain's CDR3 is CASSLVTGNTEAFF. The CDR3 region has the DNA TGTGCCAGCAGCTTAGTCACGGGGAACACTGAAGCTTTCTTT.

This clonotype was seen at least ten times. The J gene is TRBJ2-3, the V gene TRBV29-1; the match to TRBD2 covers 8 bases. The CDR3 sequence is 14 residues long. Trimming cost V 6 bases and J 0 bases; bases outside gene matches: 5. Germline CDR1 and CDR2: SQVTM and ANQGSEA. This CDR3 is CSVAGTRSTDTQYF. CDR3 coding DNA: TGCAGCGTGGCCGGGACTAGAAGCACAGATACGCAGTATTTT.

This chain connects TRBV7-2 to TRBJ2-7; 10 bases are shared with TRBD1. Germline trimming cut 3 bases from V and 6 bases from J; bases unmatched to any gene: 5. The germline V gene has CDR1 SGHTA and CDR2 FQGNSA. The CDR3 contains 14 residues. DNA for the CDR3: TGTGCCAGCAGCTTGGGACAGGGGAATCTCGAGCAGTACTTC. This codes for CASSLGQGNLEQYF.

This clonotype has only a few counts. The DNA is omitted, as the CDR3 cannot be located on it reliably, and the CDR3 follows TCRdb's listing. CDR3 sequence reads: CSARGPSDPGELFFF. J is TRBJ2-2 and V is TRBV20-1. Germline lookup yields CDR1 DFQATT and CDR2 SNEGSKA (reference sequence). The CDR3 adds up to 15 amino acids, both ends counted.

This clonotype was detected only a few times. The rearrangement uses TRBV11-1 and TRBJ2-2, with D possibly TRBD1 on 5 matching bases. CDR3 length: 16 residues. Trimming took off 4 bases at V and 0 bases at J, with 12 bases between the two ends. From germline, CDR1 is SGHAT and CDR2 FQDESV (reference sequence). This CDR3 reads CASSSQGHANTGELFF. As DNA, the CDR3 is TGTGCCAGCAGCTCCCAGGGCCACGCGAACACCGGGGAGCTGTTTTTT.

The rearrangement joins TRBV6-1 to TRBJ2-1; 8 bases align to TRBD1. Trimming removed 7 bases from V and 6 bases from J; junction bases left unmatched: 5. The CDR3 sequence is 13 residues long. Germline V lookup: CDR1 MNHNS, CDR2 SASEGT. CDR3 protein: CASKQGVFNEQFF. In nucleotides, the CDR3 is TGTGCCAGCAAACAGGGGGTCTTCAATGAGCAGTTCTTC.

This clonotype was seen more than once but under ten times. The genes are TRBV2 and TRBJ2-3; D possibly corresponds to TRBD2 (5 bases). The CDR3 totals 14 residues. V gave up 8 bases and J gave up 2 bases, with 14 bases separating them. Germline CDR1 SNHLY, CDR2 FYNNEI. The DNA for the CDR3 is TGTGCCAGCCCCGGGGAGCGTTCCACAGATACGCAGTATTTT. This sequence encodes CASPGERSTDTQYF.

The V call is TRBV19, the J call TRBJ1-5, with D tentatively TRBD1 (5 bases). The CDR3 extends over 14 amino acids. V shed 7 bases and J shed 2 bases, with 12 bases lying between them. In germline, CDR1 is LNHDA, CDR2 SQIVND (reference sequence). CDR3: CASKGGVGNQPQHF. CDR3 sequence (DNA): TGTGCCAGTAAGGGAGGGGTCGGCAATCAGCCCCAGCATTTT.

This clonotype was recorded at least ten times. The rearrangement links TRBV18 to TRBJ1-2; perhaps TRBD1 as D (5 bases). The CDR3 is 14 residues long. Germline-derived CDR1 and CDR2 are KGHSH and LQKENI. V shed 0 bases and J shed 4 bases, with 9 bases lying between them. CDR3 nucleotide sequence: TGTGCCAGCTCACCACCGACAGAATCCTATGGCTACACCTTC. Translated, it gives CASSPPTESYGYTF.

The chain employs TRBV4-3 and TRBJ2-7, with D perhaps given as TRBD1 or TRBD2 (5 bases each). Germline-derived CDR1 and CDR2 are LGHNA and YSLEER. The CDR3 is 13 residues long. Trimming left V 0 bases short and J 7 bases short, with 10 bases between. Here the CDR3 DNA reads TGCGCCAGCAGCCAAGAGAGGGGCTGGGAGCAGTACTTC. Translating it yields CASSQERGWEQYF.

The chain couples TRBV7-8 to TRBJ2-5; TRBD2 might be the D (6 bases). V lost 0 bases and J lost 7, with 18 bases in between. The CDR3 consists of 16 residues. Germline V gene data show CDR1 as SGHVS and CDR2 as FQNEAQ. The DNA of the CDR3 is TGTGCCAGCAGCTTAGCCGGCGGAGGGTCTGGGGGGACCCAGTACTTC. Its translation: CASSLAGGGSGGTQYF.

The CDR3 sequence: CASSPLGWDPSADTQYF. CDR3 DNA: TGCGCCAGCAGCCCACTGGGGTGGGACCCCTCGGCAGATACGCAGTATTTT. The chain recombines TRBV5-1 with TRBJ2-3; D may match TRBD1 or TRBD2 (5 bases each). Germline-derived CDR1 and CDR2 are SGHRS and YFSETQ. The V gene lost 4 bases and the J gene lost 4 bases, with 22 bases spanning the gap. This CDR3 region has 17 residues.